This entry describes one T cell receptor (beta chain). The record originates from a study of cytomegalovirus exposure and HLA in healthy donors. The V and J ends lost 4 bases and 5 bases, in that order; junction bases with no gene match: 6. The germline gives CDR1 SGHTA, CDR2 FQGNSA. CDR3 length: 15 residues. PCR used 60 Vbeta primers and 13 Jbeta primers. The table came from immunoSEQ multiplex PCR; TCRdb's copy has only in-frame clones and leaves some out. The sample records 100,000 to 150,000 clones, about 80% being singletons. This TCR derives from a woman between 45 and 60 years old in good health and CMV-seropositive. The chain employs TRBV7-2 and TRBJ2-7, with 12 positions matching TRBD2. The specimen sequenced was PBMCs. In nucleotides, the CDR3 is TGTGCCAGCAGCTACTTTCTAGCGGGAGGGAACGAGCAGTACTTC. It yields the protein CASSYFLAGGNEQYF.